The next 29 T cell receptor beta chains were all read from a single sample in a study of blood T cells in healthy people across ages. Primed by a sample-barcoded 5' primer and a J-beta primer mix, a second PCR proceeded for 7 to 11 cycles. TCRdb processed the 5' RACE reads anew with MiXCR; each CDR3 protein has one entry. The sample lists about 680,000 distinct CDR3 sequences; roughly 50% were seen once. What was sequenced was blood. These receptor sequences come from a woman aged 55-70 years in good health.

The gene calls are TRBV20-1 and TRBJ2-5; 8 bases align to TRBD1. The germline CDR1 and CDR2 sequences are DFQATT and SNEGSKA (reference sequence). CDR3 length: 15 amino acids. With 1 base clipped from V and 9 bases from J, the junction kept 13 bases outside the gene matches. The CDR3 loop is CSARGPRGPGEAQYF. CDR3 coding DNA: TGCAGTGCTAGAGGCCCCAGGGGGCCAGGCGAGGCCCAGTACTTC.

This clonotype came up once. V is TRBV21-1 and J is TRBJ1-2; the table's D call, TRBD1, has no DNA check behind it. TRBV21-1 is a recognized pseudogene. This CDR3 is 14 amino acids long. CDR3 amino acids: CAECDSGSNYGYTF. DNA of the CDR3: TGTGCGGAGTGCGACAGTGGTTCTAACTATGGCTACACCTTC.

This chain uses TRBV29-1 with TRBJ1-2; 9 bases match TRBD1. V lost 8 bases, J lost 1 base, and 14 bases stayed unmatched. The CDR3 sequence is 16 residues long. The germline V gene has CDR1 SQVTM and CDR2 ANQGSEA. CDR3 in DNA: TGCAGCCACCAATCCGGACAGGGGACCGATAACTATGGCTACACCTTC. Its protein is CSHQSGQGTDNYGYTF.

This clonotype was found once. V and J are TRBV6-5 and TRBJ1-1; D possibly corresponds to TRBD1 (6 bases). Trimming shortened V by 7 bases and J by 1 base, and 16 bases separated the two germline ends. This CDR3 region has 15 residues. CDR1 MNHEY and CDR2 SVGAGI come from the germline V gene. This CDR3 is CASNPWGHRNTEAFF. The CDR3 DNA reads TGTGCCAGCAACCCGTGGGGACATAGGAACACTGAAGCTTTCTTT.

The rearrangement links TRBV7-6 to TRBJ2-7, with D perhaps TRBD1 (6 bases). The CDR3 extends over 16 amino acids. Per germline, CDR1 SGHVS and CDR2 FNYEAQ. The V end lost 3 bases, the J end lost 7 bases, and 22 bases lay between the germline ends. The CDR3 DNA reads as TGTGCCAGCAGCTTCCTCGGGACATCCCTCCTACATGAGCAGTACTTC. Translated: CASSFLGTSLLHEQYF.

The CDR3 reads CSVPVSLHEQYF. In DNA form, the CDR3 reads TGCAGCGTTCCGGTCAGCCTTCATGAGCAGTACTTC. The V gene is TRBV29-1, the J gene TRBJ2-7; D remains ambiguous. Looked up from germline, CDR1 is SQVTM and CDR2 is ANQGSEA. The CDR3 contains 12 residues. V lost 5 bases and J lost 7, with 15 bases in between.

This clonotype was observed a few times. This rearrangement joins TRBV6-5 to TRBJ2-1; 7 bases are shared with TRBD2. This CDR3 region has 15 residues. Germline CDR1 and CDR2: MNHEY and SVGAGI. V was pared by 5 bases and J by 3 bases, with 7 bases of the junction left unmatched. The CDR3 loop reads CASSLAEELYNEQFF. The DNA for the CDR3 is TGTGCCAGCAGTCTAGCGGAGGAGCTCTACAATGAGCAGTTCTTC.

The chain employs TRBV27 and TRBJ2-7, with D maybe TRBD2 (6 bases). The germline V and J ends were trimmed by 2 bases and 3 bases, with 14 bases remaining between them. This CDR3 is 15 amino acids long. Germline loops: CDR1 MNHEY, CDR2 SMNVEV (reference sequence). This CDR3 is CASSLRVAANYEQYF. For the CDR3, the DNA is TGTGCCAGCAGTTTAAGAGTAGCGGCAAACTACGAGCAGTACTTC.

A few counts support this clonotype. The chain uses TRBV5-1 and TRBJ2-1; D not resolved. CDR1 and CDR2 (germline): SGHRS, YFSETQ. The CDR3 spans 13 residues. Trimming pared 4 bases from V and 8 bases from J, leaving 13 bases between. The CDR3 coding sequence is TGCGCCAGCAGCCACCCGTCAGGCGATGAGCAGTTCTTC. Translated: CASSHPSGDEQFF.

The V and J genes are TRBV12-3 or TRBV12-4 and TRBJ2-2; weak D call: TRBD2 (5 bases). The CDR3 runs 17 residues. Deletions cut 7 bases from V and 2 bases from J, with 20 bases between. The CDR3 reads CASTQFLGEINTGELFF. The DNA of the CDR3 is TGTGCCAGCACCCAATTCCTCGGGGAAATTAACACCGGGGAGCTGTTTTTT.

The chain links TRBV10-3 to TRBJ2-7; TRBD1 agrees at 10 bases. The length of the CDR3 is 16 residues. Unmatched junction bases numbered 9, after V lost 4 bases and J lost 3 bases. Germline V gene data show CDR1 as ENHRY and CDR2 as SYGVKD. CDR3 in amino acids: CAISVLPDRGYYEQYF. DNA for the CDR3: TGTGCCATCAGTGTACTCCCGGACAGGGGGTACTACGAGCAGTACTTC.

This clonotype was seen a single time. The J gene is TRBJ1-1, the V gene TRBV18; no definite D call. CDR3 length equals 15 residues. Germline CDR1 reads KGHSH; CDR2 reads LQKENI. V was shortened by 3 bases and J by 2 bases, with 13 bases between the two germline ends. The CDR3 coding sequence is TGTGCCAGCTCACCTTCGACACTGCGCAACACTGAAGCTTTCTTT. This translates into CASSPSTLRNTEAFF.

CDR3 region: CASSQESEVSTDTQYF. DNA for the CDR3: TGCGCCAGCAGCCAAGAGAGCGAGGTCAGCACAGATACGCAGTATTTT. The chain couples TRBV4-3 to TRBJ2-3, with no clear D. The V gene lost 0 bases and the J gene lost 0 bases, with 10 bases spanning the gap. The CDR3 loop spans 16 amino acids. Germline V lookup: CDR1 LGHNA, CDR2 YSLEER.

V and J are TRBV6-6 and TRBJ2-7; no clear D gene. Germline lookup yields CDR1 MNHNY and CDR2 SVGAGI (reference sequence). The CDR3 covers 13 residues. V was shortened by 6 bases and J by 3 bases, with 12 bases between the two germline ends. The chain's CDR3 is CASSPDLLYEQYF. CDR3 DNA sequence: TGTGCCAGCAGCCCCGACCTACTCTACGAGCAGTACTTC.

The rearrangement uses TRBV7-9 and TRBJ2-5; D unclear. Trimming removed 5 bases at V and 6 bases at J, with 10 bases between. CDR3 length: 12 amino acids. Germline CDR1 SEHNR, CDR2 FQNEAQ (reference sequence). The CDR3 nucleotides are TGTGCCAGCAGCCCTAATGGCAAGACCCAGTACTTC. As protein: CASSPNGKTQYF.

On this clonotype itself: Given a much more abundant clone one base away, this may be a read error. This sequence joins TRBV27 and TRBJ2-1; a possible D gene is TRBD2 (5 bases). The J call may be mistaken, given a closer DNA end match to TRBJ2-7. The CDR3 extends over 15 amino acids. Germline values: CDR1 MNHEY, CDR2 SMNVEV (reference sequence). This CDR3 is CASSLGGSAYNEQYF. The CDR3 DNA sequence: TGTGCCAGCAGTTTAGGAGGTAGCGCCTACAATGAGCAGTACTTC.

Only a few counts were recorded for this clonotype. The chain uses TRBV18 and TRBJ1-6, with TRBD1 as a possible D gene (5 bases). The CDR3 extends over 15 amino acids. The V end was cut by 3 bases, the J end by 5 bases, with 11 bases between. Germline CDR1 reads KGHSH; CDR2 reads LQKENI. CDR3 in amino acids: CASSPRTRDNSPLHF. The CDR3 DNA is TGTGCCAGCTCACCCCGGACACGTGATAATTCACCCCTCCACTTT.

The chain employs TRBV7-8 and TRBJ2-7, with D perhaps TRBD1 (6 bases). V was cut by 7 bases and J by 0 bases, with 13 bases left in between. This CDR3 has 14 residues. Germline CDR1 is SGHVS and CDR2 is FQNEAQ. The CDR3 DNA is TGTGCCAGCACCCACAGGGTGGACTCCTACGAGCAGTACTTC. Residues: CASTHRVDSYEQYF.

This clonotype was seen ten or more times. This chain joins TRBV6-5 and TRBJ2-1, with 8 bases identical to TRBD2. Germline values: CDR1 MNHEY, CDR2 SVGAGI. V shed 4 bases, J shed 8 bases, and the junction held 25 bases outside the gene matches. This CDR3 has 20 residues. CDR3: CASSFTGPKRGTVTPHEQFF. CDR3 coding DNA: TGTGCCAGCAGTTTCACGGGGCCAAAGCGGGGGACGGTAACCCCCCATGAGCAGTTCTTC.

The chain uses TRBV3-1 and TRBJ2-1; 12 bases line up with TRBD2. Per germline, CDR1 LGHDT and CDR2 YNNKEL (reference sequence). V dropped 4 bases and J dropped 9; count of bases not matched to a gene: 4. There are 14 residues in the CDR3. CDR3 amino acids: CASSPLAGGREQFF. CDR3 sequence (DNA): TGTGCCAGCAGCCCACTAGCGGGAGGACGTGAGCAGTTCTTC.

Comment on this clonotype: Its ends do not fully match the called genes, so a read error is possible. J is TRBJ1-2 and V is TRBV29-1; 10 nucleotides agree with TRBD1. Germline V gives CDR1 SQVTM, CDR2 ANQGSEA. The CDR3 runs 12 residues. CDR3 region: CSVPGTGVGYIF. In DNA form, the CDR3 reads TGCAGCGTCCCTGGGACAGGGGTTGGCTACATCTTC.

The table lists this clonotype with a few counts. The V and J genes are TRBV5-1 and TRBJ2-5; D gene ambiguous. Germline V lookup: CDR1 SGHRS, CDR2 YFSETQ. Trimming cost V 6 bases and J 5 bases, with 14 bases left between them. The CDR3 length is 13 residues. The chain's CDR3 is CASTGVLQETQYF. CDR3 DNA: TGCGCCAGCACTGGAGTTCTACAGGAGACCCAGTACTTC.

The J gene is TRBJ2-5, the V gene TRBV4-2, with D possibly TRBD1 on 5 matching bases. This CDR3 contains 15 residues. CDR1 is LGHNA, CDR2 YNFKEQ, per germline. V lost 0 bases and J 11 bases, leaving 19 bases between the germline ends. The CDR3 here is CASSQEPQADNEQYF. The CDR3 DNA follows: TGTGCCAGCAGCCAAGAACCACAGGCGGACAATGAGCAGTACTTC.

This clonotype has just a few counts. CDR3 region: CASSFHVGYGTDTQYF. The CDR3 region has the DNA TGTGCCAGCAGCTTCCATGTGGGGTATGGCACAGATACGCAGTATTTT. The chain has TRBV7-8 and TRBJ2-3; D is unresolved. Per germline, CDR1 SGHVS and CDR2 FQNEAQ. The CDR3 loop spans 16 amino acids. Between the trimmed V and J ends, which lost 3 bases and 1 base, there was a span of 14 bases.

A remark on this clonotype: The junction departs from germline at one end; a sequencing error may be responsible. The chain couples TRBV7-8 to TRBJ2-4; TRBD2 matches at 11 bases. The last part of the DNA fits TRBJ2-7 better; the J call may be wrong. There are 15 residues in the CDR3. The germline gives CDR1 SGHVS, CDR2 FQNEAQ. CDR3 DNA: TGTGCCGGCAGCTTAGTTAGCGGGAGGGCCCACGAGCAGTACTTC. Protein sequence: CAGSLVSGRAHEQYF.

Worth noting for this clonotype: The junction does not match germline at one end; this may be a read error. The V call is TRBV4-3, the J call TRBJ2-2, with D possibly being TRBD2 (5 bases). The CDR3 contains 16 residues. CDR1 and CDR2 (germline): LGHNA, YSLEER. In nucleotides, the CDR3 is TGCGCCAGCAGCCAAGAACCTAACGGGAACACCGGGGAGCCGTTTTTT. Translating gives CASSQEPNGNTGEPFF.

This chain links TRBV29-1 with TRBJ1-1, with unresolved D. Germline V gives CDR1 SQVTM, CDR2 ANQGSEA. CDR3 size: 12 residues. Between the trimmed V and J ends, which lost 0 bases and 8 bases, there was a span of 10 bases. CDR3 in amino acids: CSVEETLYEAFF. In DNA form, the CDR3 reads TGCAGCGTTGAAGAGACACTTTACGAAGCTTTCTTT. Based on the CDR3 plus reference TRBV29-1 and TRBJ1-1, the full variable domain is SAVISQKPSRDICQRGTSLTIQCQVDSQVTMMFWYRQQPGQSLTLIATANQGSEATYESGFVIDKFPISRPNLTFSTLTVSNMSPEDSSIYLCSVEETLYEAFFGQGTRLTVV.

The rearrangement uses TRBV5-1 and TRBJ2-3; D unclear. The V end was cut by 4 bases, the J end by 10 bases, with 10 bases between. The CDR3 loop spans 11 amino acids. The germline V gene has CDR1 SGHRS and CDR2 YFSETQ. The CDR3, as DNA: TGCGCCAGCAGCGAGACATCGGCGCAGTATTTT. Protein: CASSETSAQYF.

The chain uses TRBV20-1 and TRBJ2-7, with D possibly TRBD2 on 6 matching bases. The germline V gene has CDR1 DFQATT and CDR2 SNEGSKA (reference sequence). The CDR3 has 16 residues. V lost 8 bases and J 2 bases, leaving 25 bases between the germline ends. CDR3 nucleotides: TGCAGTACTCTTAGCGGACTCACAAGACTCGCCTACGAGCAGTACTTC. The encoded protein is CSTLSGLTRLAYEQYF.